This T cell receptor beta chain was profiled in a study of breast tumors, draining lymph nodes, adjacent tissues. Study-wide points: Findings are consistent with lymph node origin and intratumoral expansion of most tumor T cells.

In its sample, this clonotype was seen a few times. The antigen is unknown. TCRdb re-derived calls from the multiplex PCR reads in MiXCR, one entry per CDR3 protein. The sample contains about 14,000 distinct CDR3 sequences, around 57% of which appear only once. Sequences were obtained from tumor-adjacent breast tissue. This clonotype originated in a female donor with breast cancer. Some clones in this sample may be carry-over from other donors' samples.

CDR3 sequence: CASSEGGADTQYF. As DNA, the CDR3 is TGCGCCAGCAGTGAGGGAGGTGCAGATACGCAGTATTTT. The V gene is TRBV10-1, the J gene TRBJ2-3; a weak D match, TRBD2 (5 bases). The CDR3 extends over 13 amino acids. V was shortened by 2 bases and J by 4 bases, with 7 bases between the two germline ends. Per the germline V gene, CDR1 is WNHNN and CDR2 is SYGVQD (reference sequence).